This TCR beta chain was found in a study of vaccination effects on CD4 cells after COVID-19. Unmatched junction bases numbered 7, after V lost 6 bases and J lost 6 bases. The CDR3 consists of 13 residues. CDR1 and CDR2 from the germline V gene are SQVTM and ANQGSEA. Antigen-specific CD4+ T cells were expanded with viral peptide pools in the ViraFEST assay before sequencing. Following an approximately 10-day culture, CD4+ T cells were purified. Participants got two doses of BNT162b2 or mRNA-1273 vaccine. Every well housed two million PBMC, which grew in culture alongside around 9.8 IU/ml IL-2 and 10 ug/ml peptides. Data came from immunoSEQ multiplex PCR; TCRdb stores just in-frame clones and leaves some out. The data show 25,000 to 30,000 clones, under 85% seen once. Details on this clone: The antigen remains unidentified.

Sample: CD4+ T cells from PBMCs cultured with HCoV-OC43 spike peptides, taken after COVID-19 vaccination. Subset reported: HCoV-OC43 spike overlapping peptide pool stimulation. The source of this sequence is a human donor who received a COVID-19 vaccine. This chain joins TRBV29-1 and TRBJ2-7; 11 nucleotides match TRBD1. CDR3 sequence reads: CSVASGQGGEQYF. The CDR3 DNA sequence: TGCAGCGTCGCCTCGGGACAGGGGGGCGAGCAGTACTTC.